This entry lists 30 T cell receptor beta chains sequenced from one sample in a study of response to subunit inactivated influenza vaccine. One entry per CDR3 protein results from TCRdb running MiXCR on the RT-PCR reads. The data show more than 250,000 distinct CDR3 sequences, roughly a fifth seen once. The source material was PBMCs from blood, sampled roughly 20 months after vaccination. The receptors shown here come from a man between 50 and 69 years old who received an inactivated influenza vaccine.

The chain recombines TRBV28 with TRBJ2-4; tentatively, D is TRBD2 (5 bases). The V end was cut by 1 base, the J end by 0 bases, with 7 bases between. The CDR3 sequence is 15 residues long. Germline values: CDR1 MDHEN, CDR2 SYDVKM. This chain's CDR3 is CASSLSGIAKNIQYF. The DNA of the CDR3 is TGTGCCAGCAGTTTATCCGGGATAGCCAAAAACATTCAGTACTTC.

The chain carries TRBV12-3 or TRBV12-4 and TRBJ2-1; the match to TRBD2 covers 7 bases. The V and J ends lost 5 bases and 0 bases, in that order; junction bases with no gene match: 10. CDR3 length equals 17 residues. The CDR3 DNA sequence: TGTGCCAGCAGTCGCAGCCCAGCGGGGAGCTCCTACAATGAGCAGTTCTTC. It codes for CASSRSPAGSSYNEQFF.

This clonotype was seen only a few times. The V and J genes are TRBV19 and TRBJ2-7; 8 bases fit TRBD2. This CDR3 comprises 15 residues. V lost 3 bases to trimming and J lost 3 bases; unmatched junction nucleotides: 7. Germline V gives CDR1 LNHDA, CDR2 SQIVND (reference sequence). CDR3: CASSMGAGVNYEQYF. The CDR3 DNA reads TGTGCCAGTAGTATGGGAGCGGGAGTCAACTACGAGCAGTACTTC.

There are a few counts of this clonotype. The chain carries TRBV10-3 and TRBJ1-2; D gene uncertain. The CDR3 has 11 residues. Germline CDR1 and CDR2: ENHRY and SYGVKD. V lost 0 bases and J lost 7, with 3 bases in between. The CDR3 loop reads CAISESAGYTF. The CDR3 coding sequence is TGTGCCATCAGTGAGTCGGCTGGCTACACCTTC.

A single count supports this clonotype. CDR3 bases: TGCAGTGCTGTACACGAAGAGACCCAGTACTTC. Residues: CSAVHEETQYF. This sequence joins TRBV20-1 and TRBJ2-5; D unclear. This CDR3 is built from 11 residues. The germline V gene has CDR1 DFQATT and CDR2 SNEGSKA (reference sequence). V lost 5 bases to trimming and J lost 3 bases, with 7 bases between them.

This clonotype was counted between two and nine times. CDR3 protein: CASSFLGQGALGEQYF. Written as DNA, the CDR3 is TGTGCCAGCAGCTTTCTCGGACAGGGGGCGTTGGGCGAGCAGTACTTC. This rearrangement joins TRBV5-4 to TRBJ2-7, with 11 bases fitting TRBD1. J was trimmed by 6 bases and V by 2 bases; bases with no gene match: 10. This CDR3 has 16 amino acids. Germline CDR1 reads SGHNT; CDR2 reads YYREEE (reference sequence).

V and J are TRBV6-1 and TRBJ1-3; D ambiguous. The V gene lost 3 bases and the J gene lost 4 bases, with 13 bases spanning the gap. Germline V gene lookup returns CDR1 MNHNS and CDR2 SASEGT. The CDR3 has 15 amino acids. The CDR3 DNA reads TGTGCCAGCAGTGAGGCGGATTTCTCCGGAAACACCATATATTTT. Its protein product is CASSEADFSGNTIYF.

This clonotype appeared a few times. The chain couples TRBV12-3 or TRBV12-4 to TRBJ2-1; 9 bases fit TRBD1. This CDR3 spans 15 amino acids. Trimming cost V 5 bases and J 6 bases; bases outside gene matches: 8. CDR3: CASSSRGQGLNEQFF. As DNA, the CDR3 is TGTGCCAGCAGTAGCAGAGGACAGGGGCTCAATGAGCAGTTCTTC.

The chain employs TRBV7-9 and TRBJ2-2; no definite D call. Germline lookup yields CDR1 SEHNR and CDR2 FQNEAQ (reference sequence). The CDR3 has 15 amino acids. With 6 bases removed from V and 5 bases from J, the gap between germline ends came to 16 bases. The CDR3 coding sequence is TGTGCCAGCAGGCCGGCCGGTGGAGTAACCGGGGAGCTGTTTTTT. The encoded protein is CASRPAGGVTGELFF.

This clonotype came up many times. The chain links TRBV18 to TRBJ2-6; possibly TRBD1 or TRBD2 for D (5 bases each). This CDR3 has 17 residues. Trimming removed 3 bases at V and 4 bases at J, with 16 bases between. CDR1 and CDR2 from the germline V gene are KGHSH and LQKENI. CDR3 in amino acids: CASSPRGTGVGANVLTF. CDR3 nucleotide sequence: TGTGCCAGCTCACCGCGAGGGACCGGGGTCGGGGCCAACGTCCTGACTTTC.

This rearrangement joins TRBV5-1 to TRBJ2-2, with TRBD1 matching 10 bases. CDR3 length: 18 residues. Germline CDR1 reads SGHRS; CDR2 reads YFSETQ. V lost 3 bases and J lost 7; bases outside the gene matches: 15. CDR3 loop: CASSSRAVGTGEIGELFF. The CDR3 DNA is TGCGCCAGCAGCTCGAGAGCGGTCGGGACAGGGGAAATCGGGGAGCTGTTTTTT.

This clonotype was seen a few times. Here the CDR3 DNA reads TGCGCCAGCAGCCCGGCAGGAGGGGGAGTGAACACTGAAGCTTTCTTT. It translates to CASSPAGGGVNTEAFF. This chain connects TRBV5-1 to TRBJ1-1, with D maybe TRBD1 (6 bases). This CDR3 region has 16 residues. The germline V gene encodes CDR1 SGHRS and CDR2 YFSETQ. V shed 4 bases and J shed 0 bases, with 16 bases lying between them.

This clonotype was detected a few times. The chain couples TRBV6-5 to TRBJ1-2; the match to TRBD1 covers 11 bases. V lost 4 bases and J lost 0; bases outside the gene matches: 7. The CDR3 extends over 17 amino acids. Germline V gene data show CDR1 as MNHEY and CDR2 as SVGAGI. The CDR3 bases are TGTGCCAGCAGTTCAGGGACAGGGGGTCCCTCTAACTATGGCTACACCTTC. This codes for CASSSGTGGPSNYGYTF.

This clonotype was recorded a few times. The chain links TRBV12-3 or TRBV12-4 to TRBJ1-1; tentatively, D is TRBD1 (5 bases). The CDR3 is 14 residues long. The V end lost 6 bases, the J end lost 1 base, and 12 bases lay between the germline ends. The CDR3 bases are TGTGCCAGCAGCCCGGGACTCCAGAACACTGAAGCTTTCTTT. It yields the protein CASSPGLQNTEAFF.

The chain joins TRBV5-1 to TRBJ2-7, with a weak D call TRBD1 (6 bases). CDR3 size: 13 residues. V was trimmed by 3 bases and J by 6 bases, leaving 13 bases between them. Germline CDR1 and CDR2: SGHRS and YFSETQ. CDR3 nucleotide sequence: TGCGCCAGCAGCTCTCCGACAGGAGCCGAGCAGTACTTC. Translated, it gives CASSSPTGAEQYF.

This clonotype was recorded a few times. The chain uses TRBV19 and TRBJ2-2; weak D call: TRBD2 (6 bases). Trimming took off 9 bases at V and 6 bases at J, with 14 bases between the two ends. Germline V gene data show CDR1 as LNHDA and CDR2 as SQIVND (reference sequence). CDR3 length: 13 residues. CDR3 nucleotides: TGTGCCAGGACCCGACGGAGGGCCGGGGAGCTGTTTTTT. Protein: CARTRRRAGELFF.

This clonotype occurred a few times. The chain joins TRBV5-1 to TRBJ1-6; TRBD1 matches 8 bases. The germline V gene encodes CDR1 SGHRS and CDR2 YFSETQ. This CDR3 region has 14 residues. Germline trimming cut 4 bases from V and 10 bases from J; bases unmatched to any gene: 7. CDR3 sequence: CASSPGDRHSPLHF. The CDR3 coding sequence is TGCGCCAGCAGCCCAGGGGACAGGCACTCACCCCTCCACTTT.

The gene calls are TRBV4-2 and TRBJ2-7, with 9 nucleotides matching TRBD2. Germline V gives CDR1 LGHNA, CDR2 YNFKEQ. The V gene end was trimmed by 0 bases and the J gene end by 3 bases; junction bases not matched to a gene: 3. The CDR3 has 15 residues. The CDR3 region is CASSQERTSDYEQYF. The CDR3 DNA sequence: TGTGCCAGCAGCCAAGAAAGGACTAGCGACTACGAGCAGTACTTC.

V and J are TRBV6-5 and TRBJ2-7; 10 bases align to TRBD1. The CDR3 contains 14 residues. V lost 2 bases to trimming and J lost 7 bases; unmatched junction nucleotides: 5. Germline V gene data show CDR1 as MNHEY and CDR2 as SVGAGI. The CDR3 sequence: CASSYDRGRGEQYF. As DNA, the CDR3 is TGTGCCAGCAGTTACGACAGGGGGCGCGGTGAGCAGTACTTC.

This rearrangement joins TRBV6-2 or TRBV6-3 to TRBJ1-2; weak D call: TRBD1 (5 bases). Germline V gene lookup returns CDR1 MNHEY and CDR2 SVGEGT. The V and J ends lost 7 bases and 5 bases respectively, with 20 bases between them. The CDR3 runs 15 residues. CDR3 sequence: CASTQTNLGGYGYTF. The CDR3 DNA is TGTGCCAGCACCCAGACGAATCTTGGGGGTTATGGCTACACCTTC.

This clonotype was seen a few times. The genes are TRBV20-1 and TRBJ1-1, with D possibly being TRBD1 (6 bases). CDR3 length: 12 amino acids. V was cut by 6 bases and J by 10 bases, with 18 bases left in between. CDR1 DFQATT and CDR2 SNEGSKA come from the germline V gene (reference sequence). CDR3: CSAGGHLSGAFF. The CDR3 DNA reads TGCAGTGCAGGGGGACATCTTTCCGGAGCTTTCTTT.

The CDR3 protein is CSAGLGGMAYEQYF. The CDR3 DNA is TGCAGTGCTGGACTTGGAGGCATGGCATACGAGCAGTACTTC. The rearrangement joins TRBV20-1 to TRBJ2-7; D might be TRBD2 (5 bases). Trimming took off 5 bases at V and 4 bases at J, with 18 bases between the two ends. Germline V gene data show CDR1 as DFQATT and CDR2 as SNEGSKA (reference sequence). This CDR3 is built from 14 residues.

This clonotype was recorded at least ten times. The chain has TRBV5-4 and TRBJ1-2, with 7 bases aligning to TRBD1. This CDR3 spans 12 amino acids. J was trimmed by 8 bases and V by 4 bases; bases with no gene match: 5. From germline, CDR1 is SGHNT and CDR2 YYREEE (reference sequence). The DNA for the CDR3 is TGTGCCAGCAGCGGAGACAGGGCCGGCTACACCTTC. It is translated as CASSGDRAGYTF.

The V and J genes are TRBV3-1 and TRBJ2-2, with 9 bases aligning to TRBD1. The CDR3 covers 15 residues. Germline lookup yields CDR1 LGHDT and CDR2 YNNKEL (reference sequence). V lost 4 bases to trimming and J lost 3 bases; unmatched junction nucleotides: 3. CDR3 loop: CASSPGTGYTGELFF. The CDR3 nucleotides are TGTGCCAGCAGCCCGGGGACAGGGTACACCGGGGAGCTGTTTTTT.

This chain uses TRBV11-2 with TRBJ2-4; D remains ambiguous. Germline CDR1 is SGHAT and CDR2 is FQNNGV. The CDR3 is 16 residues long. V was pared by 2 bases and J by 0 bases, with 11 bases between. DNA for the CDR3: TGTGCCAGCAGCTTATTGACTGCTTTAGCCAAAAACATTCAGTACTTC. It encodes CASSLLTALAKNIQYF.

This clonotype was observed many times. CDR3 residues: CSARDSQSSGNTIYF. CDR3 bases: TGCAGTGCTAGAGATAGCCAGAGCTCTGGAAACACCATATATTTT. The chain is built from TRBV20-1 and TRBJ1-3; unclear D gene. The CDR3 has 15 amino acids. Germline V CDR1 and CDR2: DFQATT, SNEGSKA (reference sequence). Trimming removed 0 bases from V and 0 bases from J, with 9 bases in between.

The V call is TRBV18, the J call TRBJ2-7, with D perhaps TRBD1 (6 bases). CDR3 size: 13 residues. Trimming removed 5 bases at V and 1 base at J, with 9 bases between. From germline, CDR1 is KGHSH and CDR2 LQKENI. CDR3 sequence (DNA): TGTGCCAGCTCAAGGGACATGTCCTACGAGCAGTACTTC. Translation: CASSRDMSYEQYF. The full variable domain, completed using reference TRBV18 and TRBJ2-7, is NAGVMQNPRHLVRRRGQEARLRCSPMKGHSHVYWYRQLPEEGLKFMVYLQKENIIDESGMPKERFSAEFPKEGPSILRIQQVVRGDSAAYFCASSRDMSYEQYFGPGTRLTVT.

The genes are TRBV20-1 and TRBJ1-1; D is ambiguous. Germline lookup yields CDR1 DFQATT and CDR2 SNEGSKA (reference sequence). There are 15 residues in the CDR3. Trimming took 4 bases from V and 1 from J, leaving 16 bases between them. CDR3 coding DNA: TGCAGTGCTACGGAGACGGGGTACCCGAACACTGAAGCTTTCTTT. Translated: CSATETGYPNTEAFF.

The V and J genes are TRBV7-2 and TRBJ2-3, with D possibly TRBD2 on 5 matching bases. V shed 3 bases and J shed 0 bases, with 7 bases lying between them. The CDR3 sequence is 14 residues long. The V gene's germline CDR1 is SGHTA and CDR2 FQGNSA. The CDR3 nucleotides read TGTGCCAGCAGCTTCTGGACTAGCACAGATACGCAGTATTTT. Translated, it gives CASSFWTSTDTQYF.

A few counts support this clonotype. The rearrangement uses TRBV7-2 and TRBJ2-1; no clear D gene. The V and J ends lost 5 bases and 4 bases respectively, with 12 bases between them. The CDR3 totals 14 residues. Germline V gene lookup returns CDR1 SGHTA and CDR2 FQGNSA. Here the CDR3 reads CASSGGVGYNEQFF. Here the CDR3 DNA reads TGTGCCAGCAGCGGTGGGGTGGGGTACAATGAGCAGTTCTTC. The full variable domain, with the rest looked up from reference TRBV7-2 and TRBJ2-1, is GAGVSQSPSNKVTEKGKDVELRCDPISGHTALYWYRQSLGQGLEFLIYFQGNSAPDKSGLPSDRFSAERTGGSVSTLTIQRTQQEDSAVYLCASSGGVGYNEQFFGPGTRLTVL.